This TCR beta chain emerged from a study of shared clonotypes between healthy human individuals (dated by TCRdb to 2020 to 2021). Describing the broader study: A few men and a couple of women, aged 18 to 49 years, made up the cohort. For each donor, three plates each were used for CD4 naive and CD4 memory, two plates were used for CD8 naive, and one plate was used for CD8 memory. Blood TCR repertoires of roughly five healthy adults were deeply sequenced to estimate repertoire size and the extent of clonotype sharing between individuals. To increase sequencing depth and limit assay-specific biases, TCR repertoire library preparation and sequencing were carried out by different laboratories using diverse techniques. Each donor's leukapheresis produced roughly between about 0.8 and 10 billion PBMCs. The paper as a whole reports these results and caveats: Clonotypes shared by all four sorted-subset donors showed higher generation probabilities than non-shared clonotypes. The genetic and exposure-history diversity represented was limited by the small number of donors. Larger estimated clonotype richness was generally found for naive subsets than for memory subsets. Pairwise subsampling led to the expectation that sequencing depth would affect the degree of clonotype sharing among donors. Incomplete sequencing was indicated by rarefaction of sorted-subset datasets, despite the large sequencing depth. Sampling was restricted to blood, and TCR repertoires in tissues likely differ from the TCR repertoires found in blood. Sharing across a handful of donors was observed for approximately 5% of naive CD4, over 3% of naive CD8, 2% to 2.5% of memory CD4, and around 0.4% of memory CD8 clonotypes.

Using the deep immunoSEQ assay, TCR CDR3 regions were amplified from genomic DNA by multiplex PCR. Extracted genomic DNA from each cell subset was spread evenly across all wells of several immunoSEQ 96-well plates, with each plate serving as a replicate. For sorted subsets, each replicate PCR was loaded with 200 ng genomic DNA, equivalent to 25,000 to 30,000 T cell genomes. The purified libraries were quantified using a Qubit 3.0 fluorometer, sized with a Bioanalyzer 2100, and then quantified again using the KAPA Library Quantification kit. Every immunoSEQ 96-well plate was sequenced on a dedicated single-read 150-cycle Illumina NextSeq 550 flow cell. In the authors' own workflow: Because the immunoSEQ output held only junctional sequences and lacked quality scores, the filtering could not match the filtering applied to full-length reads. To assign V/J genes and CDR3, sequences were annotated using PyIR, a Python wrapper for IgBLAST v1.9, with IMGT germline references. Reads with weak V/J assignments (E-value above 1e-6), missing CDR3, stop codons, out-of-frame junctions, or ambiguous translated residues were removed. V3J clonotypes were defined as sequences sharing an identical inferred V gene, J gene, and CDR3 amino acid sequence. Percentage overlap between repertoires was calculated by dividing the number of shared unique clonotypes by the size of the smaller repertoire. RTK rarefaction, the Chao1 estimator, and Recon v2.1 estimates of unobserved clonotypes were used to assess repertoire richness. OLGA was used to compute generation probabilities for all TCRbeta clonotypes that the gDNA method yielded from a few donors. The immuneACCESS repertoire file appears here via TCRdb, limited to in-frame rearrangements. These files lack a portion of the clones; in checked studies, under half of the deficit traces to unresolved V genes, and the cause of the others is not known. V and J calls and clone size are given by that table; D and trimming were obtained from the DNA. The sample table lists hundreds of thousands of clones, 90% to 95% of them with a count of one. The top ten clones comprise over 0.095% of the sample.

With regard to this clone: Its antigen remains unidentified. Per-nucleotide qualities are absent, and no much larger clonotype sits a single base away.

CD8 naive samples were CD45RO-negative cells positively selected for CCR7, giving a CD45RA+CCR7+ population that excluded TemRA cells. The donors were healthy, HIV-negative adults with no recently reported acute infections or vaccinations. Every donor was a Caucasian adult living in Nashville, Tennessee, USA. After blood collection by leukapheresis, PBMCs were isolated using Ficoll-Histopaque density gradient centrifugation and then cryopreserved in the vapor phase of liquid nitrogen. Analytical flow cytometry was used to check the purity and quantity of every magnetically sorted T cell population. Genomic DNA was isolated from each sorted fraction and quantified by UV absorbance on a Nanodrop 2000c. The CDR3 holds 16 amino acids from the cysteine to the phenylalanine. Of all the DNA, just the CDR3 is kept, 48 bases in frame from base 1. The germline V gene specifies SGHRS as CDR1 and YFSETQ as CDR2. V lost 0 bases and J lost 4 bases; the stretch between them is 14 bases long.

The origin of this receptor is a woman in her twenties or thirties in good health. Material for sequencing was naive CD8+ T cells sorted from blood. The cell subset or site label, as the study defines it: CD45RA+CCR7+. The chain employs TRBV5-1 and TRBJ2-1; the D region possibly corresponds to TRBD2 (6 bases align). The DNA sequence is as follows: TGCGCCAGCAGCTTGGAGGGTCTAGCGTTATACAATGAGCAGTTCTTC. Translation gives CASSLEGLALYNEQFF.